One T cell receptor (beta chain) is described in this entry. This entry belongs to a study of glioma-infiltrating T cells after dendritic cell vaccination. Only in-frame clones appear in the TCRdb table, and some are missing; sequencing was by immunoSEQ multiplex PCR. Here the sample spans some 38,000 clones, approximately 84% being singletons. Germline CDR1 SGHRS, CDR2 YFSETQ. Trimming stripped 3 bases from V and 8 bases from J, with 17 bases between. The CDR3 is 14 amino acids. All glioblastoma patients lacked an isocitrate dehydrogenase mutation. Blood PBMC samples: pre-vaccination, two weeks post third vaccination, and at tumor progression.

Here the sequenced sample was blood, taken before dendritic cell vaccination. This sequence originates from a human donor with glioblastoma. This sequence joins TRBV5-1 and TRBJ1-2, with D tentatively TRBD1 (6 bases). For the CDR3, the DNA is TGCGCCAGCAGCTCTTTTATTGGGGGCGGAGGCTACACCTTC. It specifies CASSSFIGGGGYTF.